One and the same sample provided the 31 T cell receptor beta chains below, sequenced in a study of shared clonotypes between healthy human individuals. Profiling relied on immunoSEQ multiplex PCR, and the TCRdb table lists in-frame clones only, not all of them. The sample yields about 1.9 million clones, roughly 93% seen once. The naive CD8 subset, CD45RO-negative cells positively selected for CCR7, excluded terminally differentiated effector memory CD45RA+ cells. The sequenced material came from naive CD8+ T cells from PBMCs. Every receptor here comes from a man in his late teens or twenties in good health. Some clones in this sample may be carry-over from other donors' samples.

The V and J genes are TRBV6-1 and TRBJ2-6; D perhaps matches TRBD1 (5 bases). V was pared by 3 bases and J by 4 bases, with 16 bases between. The CDR3 extends over 17 amino acids. Germline CDR1 and CDR2: MNHNS and SASEGT. CDR3 coding DNA: TGTGCCAGCAGTGATCGGCAGGGTACAACCGGGGCCAACGTCCTGACTTTC. Protein product: CASSDRQGTTGANVLTF.

This chain links TRBV6-5 with TRBJ1-1, with D possibly being TRBD1 (5 bases). V gave up 5 bases and J gave up 4 bases, with 14 bases separating them. CDR1 and CDR2 (germline): MNHEY, SVGAGI. This CDR3 is 14 amino acids long. The CDR3 spells CASSPPGVGTEAFF. The CDR3 bases are TGTGCCAGCAGTCCCCCGGGGGTGGGCACTGAAGCTTTCTTT.

A single count supports this clone. The rearrangement joins TRBV30 to TRBJ1-2; 12 bases are shared with TRBD1. The CDR3 is 16 residues long. The ends lost 8 bases at V and 3 bases at J; junction bases unmatched: 13. Germline CDR1 reads GTSNPN; CDR2 reads SVGIG (reference sequence). Here the CDR3 DNA reads TGTGCCACAATTGACCGGGACAGGGGGCCATACTATGGCTACACCTTC. Amino acids: CATIDRDRGPYYGYTF.

The chain carries TRBV5-1 and TRBJ1-1; 8 bases map to TRBD1. The CDR3 totals 15 residues. The V and J ends lost 3 bases and 2 bases, in that order; junction bases with no gene match: 6. The germline gives CDR1 SGHRS, CDR2 YFSETQ. CDR3 loop: CASSWDRNHNTEAFF. For the CDR3, the DNA is TGCGCCAGCAGCTGGGACAGGAATCATAACACTGAAGCTTTCTTT.

V and J are TRBV28 and TRBJ2-2, with D possibly TRBD2 on 6 matching bases. The germline V and J ends were trimmed by 6 bases and 2 bases, with 13 bases remaining between them. The germline gives CDR1 MDHEN, CDR2 SYDVKM. This CDR3 is built from 15 residues. DNA of the CDR3: TGTGCCAGCAGCCAAACCGGGAGAAACACCGGGGAGCTGTTTTTT. Translated: CASSQTGRNTGELFF.

The V gene is TRBV5-1, the J gene TRBJ1-4; 7 bases fit TRBD1. There are 14 residues in the CDR3. CDR1 SGHRS and CDR2 YFSETQ come from the germline V gene. J gave up 5 bases and V 0 bases, and 1 base lay outside the gene matches. The CDR3 spells CASSLGGQNEKLFF. CDR3 nucleotides: TGCGCCAGCAGCTTGGGGGGACAGAATGAAAAACTGTTTTTT.

The chain uses TRBV27 and TRBJ2-7, with 8 bases lining up with TRBD2. This CDR3 spans 14 amino acids. Germline CDR1 is MNHEY and CDR2 is SMNVEV (reference sequence). The V gene end was trimmed by 5 bases and the J gene end by 0 bases; junction bases not matched to a gene: 3. The CDR3 nucleotides read TGTGCCAGCAGTACGGGACTAGTCTCCTACGAGCAGTACTTC. It encodes CASSTGLVSYEQYF.

The CDR3 spells CASSVAGTGIFGYTF. The CDR3 DNA is TGTGCCAGCAGCGTAGCTGGGACAGGCATTTTTGGCTACACCTTC. The chain joins TRBV9 to TRBJ1-2; TRBD1 matches 8 bases. The CDR3 runs to 15 residues. Trimming at V came to 0 bases and at J to 7 bases, leaving 8 bases not matched to a gene. Germline CDR1 reads SGDLS; CDR2 reads YYNGEE.

This chain links TRBV25-1 with TRBJ2-7; possibly TRBD2 for D (6 bases). V lost 4 bases to trimming and J lost 6 bases, with 13 bases between them. Germline CDR1 reads MGHDK; CDR2 reads SYGVNS. The CDR3 consists of 13 residues. This CDR3 reads CASSAMGLAEQYF. The CDR3 DNA follows: TGTGCCAGCAGTGCCATGGGACTTGCCGAGCAGTACTTC.

J is TRBJ2-7 and V is TRBV6-1, with 8 bases fitting TRBD1. Germline V gene sequence: CDR1 MNHNS, CDR2 SASEGT. The CDR3 is 14 residues long. J lost 6 bases, V lost 7 bases, and 11 bases had no gene match. CDR3 residues: CASTLLDRVSEQYF. The CDR3 DNA reads TGTGCCAGCACCCTACTGGACAGGGTCTCCGAGCAGTACTTC.

A single count supports this clone. The genes are TRBV19 and TRBJ1-5, with TRBD1 matching 9 bases. J lost 5 bases, V lost 5 bases, and 13 bases had no gene match. This CDR3 is 17 amino acids long. Looked up from germline, CDR1 is LNHDA and CDR2 is SQIVND (reference sequence). The CDR3 sequence: CASSSPYLDRGYQPQHF. In nucleotides, the CDR3 is TGTGCCAGTAGTTCCCCCTACCTCGACAGGGGGTATCAGCCCCAGCATTTT. Supplemented by reference TRBV19 and TRBJ1-5, the full variable domain reads DGGITQSPKYLFRKEGQNVTLSCEQNLNHDAMYWYRQDPGQGLRLIYYSQIVNDFQKGDIAEGYSVSREKKESFPLTVTSAQKNPTAFYLCASSSPYLDRGYQPQHFGDGTRLSIL.

The V call is TRBV10-3, the J call TRBJ2-6; D may match TRBD1 or TRBD2 (5 bases each). V was shortened by 8 bases and J by 2 bases, with 16 bases between the two germline ends. Germline V gives CDR1 ENHRY, CDR2 SYGVKD. The CDR3 extends over 16 amino acids. CDR3: CAIQGQEGPGANVLTF. Written as DNA, the CDR3 is TGTGCCATCCAGGGCCAAGAGGGACCTGGGGCCAACGTCCTGACTTTC.

The chain carries TRBV5-1 and TRBJ1-1; D gene unclear. Per germline, CDR1 SGHRS and CDR2 YFSETQ. The CDR3 length is 14 residues. V was clipped by 6 bases and J by 5 bases, with 17 bases between them. CDR3 bases: TGCGCCAGCAACGACGGCCGGGGAGATACTGAAGCTTTCTTT. This gives the protein CASNDGRGDTEAFF.

The CDR3 nucleotides are TGCGCCAGCAGCCAAATAGACAGATACAATGAGCAGTTCTTC. Translating it yields CASSQIDRYNEQFF. This rearrangement joins TRBV4-3 to TRBJ2-1, with D perhaps TRBD1 (5 bases). Looked up from germline, CDR1 is LGHNA and CDR2 is YSLEER. The CDR3 has 14 residues. V was pared by 2 bases and J by 4 bases, with 9 bases between.

The sample holds one count of this clone. J is TRBJ2-1 and V is TRBV19; D gene uncertain. The CDR3 contains 15 residues. V was trimmed by 9 bases and J by 0 bases, leaving 15 bases between them. Germline assignment: CDR1 LNHDA and CDR2 SQIVND (reference sequence). CDR3 sequence: CASRRGLSSYNEQFF. The CDR3 coding sequence is TGTGCCAGCCGGCGTGGGTTGAGCTCCTACAATGAGCAGTTCTTC. The full variable domain, its missing parts supplied by reference TRBV19 and TRBJ2-1, is DGGITQSPKYLFRKEGQNVTLSCEQNLNHDAMYWYRQDPGQGLRLIYYSQIVNDFQKGDIAEGYSVSREKKESFPLTVTSAQKNPTAFYLCASRRGLSSYNEQFFGPGTRLTVL.

The chain carries TRBV15 and TRBJ1-3, with D hard to call. Germline lookup yields CDR1 LNHNV and CDR2 YYDKDF (reference sequence). V was clipped by 0 bases and J by 0 bases, with 15 bases between them. The CDR3 is 18 residues long. As DNA, the CDR3 is TGTGCCACCAGCAGAGACCCTCCGCGAATACCCTCTGGAAACACCATATATTTT. Residues: CATSRDPPRIPSGNTIYF.

The V call is TRBV2, the J call TRBJ2-3; 13 bases are a match to TRBD2. Germline V gene lookup returns CDR1 SNHLY and CDR2 FYNNEI. The CDR3 runs 20 residues. The J segment lost 0 bases and the V segment lost 5 bases, leaving 14 bases of the junction unmatched. CDR3 loop: CASSPLLVGTSGDSTDTQYF. The CDR3 region has the DNA TGTGCCAGCAGTCCCCTCCTGGTTGGGACTAGCGGGGACAGCACAGATACGCAGTATTTT.

The chain recombines TRBV7-6 with TRBJ1-1; D may be TRBD1 (5 bases). CDR3 size: 18 residues. The germline CDR1 and CDR2 sequences are SGHVS and FNYEAQ. The V end was cut by 5 bases, the J end by 0 bases, with 22 bases between. CDR3 bases: TGTGCCAGCAGCCCCCGGAGCGGGCCCCGGGGGATGAACACTGAAGCTTTCTTT. It codes for CASSPRSGPRGMNTEAFF. The full variable domain, its missing parts supplied by reference TRBV7-6 and TRBJ1-1, is GAGVSQSPRYKVTKRGQDVALRCDPISGHVSLYWYRQALGQGPEFLTYFNYEAQQDKSGLPNDRFSAERPEGSISTLTIQRTEQRDSAMYRCASSPRSGPRGMNTEAFFGQGTRLTVV.

A remark on this clone: This specimen includes other DNA sequences encoding the same CDR3. The chain combines TRBV27 with TRBJ1-1, with D possibly matching TRBD1 (5 bases). CDR1 and CDR2 (germline): MNHEY, SMNVEV (reference sequence). CDR3 length: 13 residues. V was pared by 6 bases and J by 0 bases, with 8 bases between. CDR3 nucleotide sequence: TGTGCCAGCAGGTTGACAGTGAACACTGAAGCTTTCTTT. Amino acid sequence: CASRLTVNTEAFF.

As DNA, the CDR3 is TGTGCCAGTAGTATGACTGGTGGCTACACCTTC. It is translated as CASSMTGGYTF. This chain links TRBV19 with TRBJ1-2; no definite D call. Germline V gene lookup returns CDR1 LNHDA and CDR2 SQIVND (reference sequence). CDR3 length: 11 residues. Deletions cut 3 bases from V and 7 bases from J, with 6 bases between.

DNA for the CDR3: TGTGCCAGCAGTTTAAGGGGCAGGGAAGGAAACAATGAGCAGTTCTTC. Residues: CASSLRGREGNNEQFF. The chain uses TRBV28 and TRBJ2-1; D might be TRBD1 (5 bases). V lost 2 bases and J 5 bases, leaving 16 bases between the germline ends. The CDR3 sequence is 16 residues long. Germline V gene sequence: CDR1 MDHEN, CDR2 SYDVKM.

Turning to this clone: Other DNA sequences from this sample encode an identical CDR3 as well. V and J are TRBV28 and TRBJ1-2, with 7 bases identical to TRBD1. V gave up 3 bases and J gave up 4 bases; unmatched junction bases: 5. The CDR3 has 14 amino acids. Germline V gene sequence: CDR1 MDHEN, CDR2 SYDVKM. The CDR3 protein is CASSLGQIGYGYTF. Written as DNA, the CDR3 is TGTGCCAGCAGTTTGGGACAGATCGGCTATGGCTACACCTTC.

On this clone: Other DNA sequences within the sample encode an identical CDR3. The chain employs TRBV7-9 and TRBJ2-7, with 8 bases that match TRBD1. J was trimmed by 2 bases and V by 5 bases; bases with no gene match: 5. This CDR3 has 14 residues. Germline lookup yields CDR1 SEHNR and CDR2 FQNEAQ (reference sequence). This CDR3 reads CASSPPTGAYEQYF. In DNA form, the CDR3 reads TGTGCCAGCAGCCCACCGACAGGGGCCTACGAGCAGTACTTC.

The rearrangement joins TRBV6-4 to TRBJ1-2; 12 bases line up with TRBD1. This CDR3 contains 14 residues. Germline loops: CDR1 MRHNA, CDR2 SNTAGT. After removal of 8 bases from V and 8 bases from J, the junction contained 9 bases not matched to a gene. The DNA of the CDR3 is TGTGCCAGCCAGACGGGACAGGGGGCAAGGGGCTACACCTTC. This encodes CASQTGQGARGYTF.

This chain joins TRBV10-1 and TRBJ2-3, with D possibly being TRBD1 or TRBD2 (7 bases each). V lost 0 bases to trimming and J lost 5 bases, with 12 bases between them. This CDR3 is built from 15 residues. Germline V CDR1 and CDR2: WNHNN, SYGVQD (reference sequence). This chain's CDR3 is CASSESIRGGDTQYF. In DNA form, the CDR3 reads TGCGCCAGCAGTGAGTCGATCAGGGGGGGAGATACGCAGTATTTT.

V gene TRBV4-1 combines with J gene TRBJ1-5, with D perhaps matching TRBD1 (5 bases). Germline values: CDR1 MGHRA, CDR2 YSYEKL. The CDR3 has 12 residues. The ends were cut back, 10 bases at V and 2 bases at J, with 9 bases in the middle. The CDR3 DNA follows: TGCGCCACCGGGACGGGCAATCAGCCCCAGCATTTT. Translating gives CATGTGNQPQHF.

The chain has TRBV9 and TRBJ2-1; 8 positions agree with TRBD2. This CDR3 comprises 20 residues. Germline values: CDR1 SGDLS, CDR2 YYNGEE. The V gene end was trimmed by 0 bases and the J gene end by 0 bases; junction bases not matched to a gene: 14. The CDR3 DNA is TGTGCCAGCAGCGTAGGAGTCCGACTCGGGAGGGCTACCTCCTACAATGAGCAGTTCTTC. It encodes CASSVGVRLGRATSYNEQFF.

A word on this clone: At the DNA level, this CDR3 is encoded by other sequences in the same sample as well. V gene TRBV7-2 combines with J gene TRBJ2-1, with 9 bases aligning to TRBD2. CDR1 is SGHTA, CDR2 FQGNSA, per germline. This CDR3 spans 15 amino acids. V lost 2 bases, J lost 1 base, and 0 bases stayed unmatched. CDR3 coding DNA: TGTGCCAGCAGCTTACTAGCGGGGTCCTACAATGAGCAGTTCTTC. Translated: CASSLLAGSYNEQFF.

This clone was picked up one time. V gene TRBV28 combines with J gene TRBJ1-1, with D perhaps TRBD1 (5 bases). Trimming took off 7 bases at V and 5 bases at J, with 17 bases between the two ends. Germline CDR1 and CDR2: MDHEN and SYDVKM. The CDR3 consists of 14 residues. The CDR3 region has the DNA TGTGCCAGCAACCCGAAATCCTGGGGGACTGAAGCTTTCTTT. Translated, it gives CASNPKSWGTEAFF.

This chain uses TRBV14 with TRBJ2-7; maybe TRBD2 (6 bases). Looked up from germline, CDR1 is SGHDN and CDR2 is FVKESK. V was trimmed by 4 bases and J by 4 bases, leaving 11 bases between them. The CDR3 is made up of 13 amino acids. CDR3 sequence (DNA): TGTGCCAGCAGCCGATCCGGAGGGTACGAGCAGTACTTC. It encodes CASSRSGGYEQYF.

CDR3 amino acids: CASSLTSVSSYNEQFF. In nucleotides, the CDR3 is TGTGCCAGCAGTTTAACTTCTGTGAGCTCCTACAATGAGCAGTTCTTC. V usage is TRBV28 and J usage is TRBJ2-1; D not resolved. CDR3 length: 16 amino acids. V lost 2 bases and J lost 0, with 11 bases in between. CDR1 and CDR2 (germline): MDHEN, SYDVKM.